This is a list of T cell receptor beta chains from one sample in a study of shared clonotypes between healthy human individuals. The method was immunoSEQ multiplex PCR; TCRdb's version includes in-frame clones alone and lacks a portion of them. The table includes fewer than 600,000 clones, roughly 79% detected once. Specimen: PBMCs. The receptor set was obtained from a woman in her thirties or forties in good health. Some clones in this sample may be carry-over from other donors' samples. Each CDR3 is given with its conserved first and last residue.

J gene,V gene,CDR3 protein
TRBJ1-2,TRBV27,CAPPGDRTYGHTF
TRBJ2-7,TRBV4-2,CASSQDGGAYYEQYF
TRBJ2-7,TRBV7-6,CASSLLTVAGTYEQYF
TRBJ2-7,TRBV7-2,CASSRGGYEQYF
TRBJ2-1,TRBV5-1,CASSLRDPGGEQFF
TRBJ2-3,TRBV10-3,CAIRQGVDTQYF
TRBJ1-1,TRBV10-3,CAISVGTGSGEAFF
TRBJ2-3,TRBV7-2,CASSLSGGREDTQYF
TRBJ2-1,TRBV5-6,CASRRGNSDEQFF
TRBJ2-7,TRBV5-1,CASMAGTGLYEQYF
TRBJ2-1,TRBV7-9,CASSLDGSGRYNEQFF
TRBJ2-7,TRBV6-5,CASARGAHEQYF
TRBJ1-2,TRBV7-9,CASSFSGDGYTF
TRBJ2-3,TRBV6-5,CASSVGAGSIDTQYF
TRBJ2-3,TRBV5-4,CASSLGTSGRRSTDTQYF
TRBJ1-3,TRBV18,CASSLNGGTGNTIYF
TRBJ1-3,TRBV4-2,CASSQTGTSSSGNTIYF
TRBJ2-2,TRBV19,CASSIETGVTGELFF
TRBJ1-3,TRBV11-2,CASSDQQGAAGNTIYF
TRBJ2-1,TRBV6-5,CASSYPGEQFF
TRBJ1-3,TRBV5-4,CASSLGVYSGNTIYF
TRBJ2-5,TRBV28,CASSRSGSETQYF
TRBJ1-1,TRBV2,CASSALPSAEAFF
TRBJ1-3,TRBV9,CASSVGGTDPSGNTIYF